The T cell receptor beta chain described here comes from a study of T cells in Graves' hyperthyroidism and ophthalmopathy. Germline V CDR1 and CDR2: SNHLY, FYNNEI. The CDR3 sequence is 15 residues long. The J segment lost 6 bases and the V segment lost 4 bases, leaving 8 bases of the junction unmatched. There were TCR beta CDR3 regions amplified from RNA transcripts. The HTBI primer set served for first-round RT-PCR of the TCR CDR3. TCRdb recomputed calls from the multiplex PCR reads with MiXCR, one row per CDR3 protein. This table holds under 400,000 distinct CDR3 sequences, 15% to 19% found once. Hyperthyroidism was newly diagnosed in patients aged 18 to 65 (duration under 2 months).

The sample consisted of blood. This sequence originates from a woman aged 18-29 years with Graves' hyperthyroidism that later progressed to Graves' ophthalmopathy. The V gene is TRBV2, the J gene TRBJ2-7; TRBD2 matches at 11 bases. CDR3 nucleotide sequence: TGTGCCAGCAGTGGCCGGACTAGCGGGTCTCCCGAGCAGTACTTC. This translates into CASSGRTSGSPEQYF.